Below, 16 T cell receptor beta chains from the same sample are listed, as sequenced in a study of blood T cell repertoires in COVID-19. Sequenced by immunoSEQ multiplex PCR; TCRdb stores in-frame clones only, minus some. The sample carries about 390,000 clones, around 87% recorded once. Material for sequencing was peripheral blood. These receptors originate from a woman aged 60-70 years with COVID-19, enrolled during active disease.

As concerns this clone: The sample holds other DNA sequences that translate to the same CDR3. The chain joins TRBV18 to TRBJ1-1; TRBD1 aligns across 7 bases. V was pared by 3 bases and J by 5 bases, with 3 bases of the junction left unmatched. Germline V gene data show CDR1 as KGHSH and CDR2 as LQKENI. CDR3 length equals 13 residues. The DNA for the CDR3 is TGTGCCAGCTCACCCGACAGGGTTACTGAAGCTTTCTTT. This sequence encodes CASSPDRVTEAFF.

V gene TRBV5-1 combines with J gene TRBJ2-5; 7 bases are a match to TRBD1. Germline-derived CDR1 and CDR2 are SGHRS and YFSETQ. The junction had 11 bases not matched to a gene; V was cut back by 4 bases and J by 5 bases. CDR3 length: 15 amino acids. In nucleotides, the CDR3 is TGCGCCAGCAGCCCGGCGACAGGGCAGGGGGAGACCCAGTACTTC. Encoded protein: CASSPATGQGETQYF.

This chain connects TRBV19 to TRBJ1-5, with 9 bases aligning to TRBD1. Germline CDR1 and CDR2: LNHDA and SQIVND (reference sequence). The CDR3 contains 13 residues. The CDR3 region has the DNA TGTGCTGGTGGGACAGGGTACAATCAGCCCCAGCATTTT. Amino acid sequence: CAGGTGYNQPQHF.

The chain employs TRBV28 and TRBJ1-6; no clear D gene. V was trimmed by 3 bases and J by 6 bases, leaving 12 bases between them. Germline V gene sequence: CDR1 MDHEN, CDR2 SYDVKM. The CDR3 loop spans 15 amino acids. The CDR3 reads CASSLAGVSNSPLHF. In DNA, the CDR3 is TGTGCCAGCAGTTTGGCCGGGGTTAGTAATTCACCCCTCCACTTT.

In DNA, the CDR3 is TGTGCCATCAGTGAGTCGGCGACAGGCCTCTATGGCTACACCTTC. Its translation: CAISESATGLYGYTF. The V call is TRBV10-3, the J call TRBJ1-2; D may be TRBD1 (6 bases). The V gene's germline CDR1 is ENHRY and CDR2 SYGVKD. Trimming took 0 bases from V and 4 from J, leaving 12 bases between them. The CDR3 is made up of 15 amino acids.

V and J are TRBV18 and TRBJ2-2; 12 nucleotides match TRBD2. CDR3 length: 19 residues. Per the germline V gene, CDR1 is KGHSH and CDR2 is LQKENI. V was clipped by 5 bases and J by 1 base; unmatched bases: 11. The CDR3 loop reads CASSTRLAGETENTGELFF. CDR3 DNA sequence: TGTGCCAGCTCAACACGACTAGCGGGGGAGACTGAGAACACCGGGGAGCTGTTTTTT.

The gene calls are TRBV24-1 and TRBJ2-7, with D possibly matching TRBD1 (5 bases). This CDR3 comprises 18 residues. Looked up from germline, CDR1 is KGHDR and CDR2 is SFDVKD. Trimming removed 9 bases from V and 0 bases from J, with 26 bases in between. Here the CDR3 DNA reads TGTGCCACCTCAACGGCACCCCGCAAGACAGTCCCCTCCTACGAGCAGTACTTC. This sequence encodes CATSTAPRKTVPSYEQYF.

This chain links TRBV24-1 with TRBJ2-3; the match to TRBD2 covers 8 bases. From germline, CDR1 is KGHDR and CDR2 SFDVKD. CDR3 length: 15 residues. The V gene end was trimmed by 3 bases and the J gene end by 4 bases; junction bases not matched to a gene: 5. CDR3 residues: CATSDPSGPADTQYF. As DNA, the CDR3 is TGTGCCACCAGTGATCCTAGCGGGCCGGCAGATACGCAGTATTTT.

J is TRBJ2-2 and V is TRBV5-1; maybe TRBD1 (5 bases). V dropped 1 base and J dropped 3 bases, with 7 bases sitting between them. Germline loops: CDR1 SGHRS, CDR2 YFSETQ. The CDR3 extends over 14 amino acids. This chain's CDR3 is CASSLRRDTGELFF. CDR3 DNA: TGCGCCAGCAGCTTGCGCAGGGACACCGGGGAGCTGTTTTTT.

The rearrangement links TRBV10-1 to TRBJ2-3; D is perhaps TRBD1 (5 bases). The CDR3 is 15 amino acids. Germline CDR1 is WNHNN and CDR2 is SYGVQD (reference sequence). V was clipped by 2 bases and J by 0 bases, with 9 bases between them. CDR3 sequence: CASSESRASTDTQYF. Written as DNA, the CDR3 is TGCGCCAGCAGTGAGAGCAGGGCGAGCACAGATACGCAGTATTTT.

This clone turned up a few times. The chain recombines TRBV10-3 with TRBJ2-1; 8 bases are shared with TRBD1. V shed 4 bases and J 6 bases; nucleotides not matched to a gene: 5. Germline V gene data show CDR1 as ENHRY and CDR2 as SYGVKD. The CDR3 contains 14 residues. As DNA, the CDR3 is TGTGCCATCAGTGGGACCGACAGGGGCAATGAGCAGTTCTTC. It codes for CAISGTDRGNEQFF.

This clone was detected only once. The chain couples TRBV7-2 to TRBJ2-2; 8 nucleotides line up with TRBD1. Germline V gene sequence: CDR1 SGHTA, CDR2 FQGNSA. The CDR3 runs to 18 residues. Trimming cost V 3 bases and J 5 bases; bases outside gene matches: 14. The CDR3 sequence: CASSLETGGFIGTGELFF. The CDR3 nucleotides read TGTGCCAGCAGCTTGGAAACAGGGGGGTTTATAGGGACCGGGGAGCTGTTTTTT.

This clone has more than one count but fewer than ten. The chain recombines TRBV11-2 with TRBJ1-1; weak D call: TRBD1 (5 bases). The CDR3 length is 16 residues. Deletions cut 1 base from V and 0 bases from J, with 12 bases between. Per the germline V gene, CDR1 is SGHAT and CDR2 is FQNNGV. The CDR3 region has the DNA TGTGCCAGCAGCTTAGGACAGATACACATGAACACTGAAGCTTTCTTT. Amino acid sequence: CASSLGQIHMNTEAFF.

V is TRBV6-5 and J is TRBJ1-2; 7 nucleotides align to TRBD1. J was trimmed by 2 bases and V by 6 bases; bases with no gene match: 3. The CDR3 runs 13 residues. Germline CDR1 and CDR2: MNHEY and SVGAGI. The CDR3 DNA is TGTGCCAGCAGGATGGACAGGAACTATGGCTACACCTTC. Amino acids: CASRMDRNYGYTF.

This chain uses TRBV5-5 with TRBJ2-3, with TRBD1 matching 8 bases. The CDR3 runs 16 residues. CDR1 SGHKS and CDR2 YYEKEE come from the germline V gene (reference sequence). With 5 bases clipped from V and 0 bases from J, the junction kept 8 bases outside the gene matches. CDR3 residues: CASRSGQGGSTDTQYF. CDR3 sequence (DNA): TGTGCCAGCAGATCAGGACAGGGCGGTAGCACAGATACGCAGTATTTT.

This chain joins TRBV5-8 and TRBJ2-3, with a tentative D call TRBD1 (6 bases). Germline lookup yields CDR1 SGHTS and CDR2 YDEGEE. With 1 base removed from V and 7 bases from J, the gap between germline ends came to 19 bases. The CDR3 runs to 16 residues. The CDR3, as DNA: TGTGCCAGCAGCTTGCGTACAGGGTTCGACGGGAATACGCAGTATTTT. Its protein is CASSLRTGFDGNTQYF.